These 12 T cell receptor beta chains were sequenced from one sample in a study of T cells after yellow fever vaccination. TCRdb reanalysed the 5' RACE reads using MiXCR and keeps one entry per CDR3 protein. The sample carries roughly 500,000 distinct CDR3 sequences, approximately 21% recorded once. The sample here was PBMCs, taken 15 days after the yellow fever booster vaccination. The receptors stem from a man aged 25-45 years who received the YFV17D yellow fever vaccine.

This clonotype was observed a handful of times. The gene calls are TRBV12-3 or TRBV12-4 and TRBJ2-7; 7 nucleotides agree with TRBD2. After removal of 7 bases from V and 4 bases from J, the junction contained 10 bases not matched to a gene. CDR3 length equals 14 residues. CDR3 in DNA: TGTGCCAGCACCTGGGGGGGGAGGGGATACGAGCAGTACTTC. Amino acids: CASTWGGRGYEQYF.

This clonotype was seen more than once but under ten times. The chain links TRBV6-2 or TRBV6-3 to TRBJ2-7; D perhaps matches TRBD1 (5 bases). The ends were cut back, 2 bases at V and 3 bases at J, with 17 bases in the middle. The CDR3 length is 16 residues. Germline CDR1 reads MNHEY; CDR2 reads SVGEGT. The CDR3 nucleotides read TGTGCCAGCAGTTACGGTTCTCAGGGTGGTGGCTACGAGCAGTACTTC. The encoded protein is CASSYGSQGGGYEQYF.

The chain carries TRBV4-1 and TRBJ1-2; TRBD1 is a possible D gene (6 bases). V dropped 1 base and J dropped 5 bases, with 14 bases sitting between them. This CDR3 comprises 15 residues. CDR1 and CDR2 (germline): MGHRA, YSYEKL. The CDR3 region is CASSQVLTGGYGYTF. DNA for the CDR3: TGCGCCAGCAGCCAAGTCTTGACAGGCGGATATGGCTACACCTTC.

J is TRBJ2-5 and V is TRBV4-3, with D possibly called TRBD1 or TRBD2 (5 bases each). Germline V gene lookup returns CDR1 LGHNA and CDR2 YSLEER. Trimming left V 0 bases short and J 0 bases short, with 8 bases between. The CDR3 spans 15 residues. CDR3 DNA sequence: TGCGCCAGCAGCCAAGATCCGGGACACCAAGAGACCCAGTACTTC. Protein sequence: CASSQDPGHQETQYF.

The sample holds a few counts of this clonotype. This chain connects TRBV20-1 to TRBJ2-5, with D unclear. Germline CDR1 is DFQATT and CDR2 is SNEGSKA (reference sequence). Between the trimmed V and J ends, which lost 0 bases and 2 bases, there was a span of 10 bases. The CDR3 is 14 residues long. This CDR3 reads CSAREAGRQETQYF. CDR3 DNA: TGCAGTGCTAGAGAGGCAGGTCGGCAAGAGACCCAGTACTTC.

Remarks on this clonotype: Mismatch with germline at one junction end may stem from a read error. The rearrangement joins TRBV20-1 to TRBJ2-5; TRBD1 might be the D (6 bases). The CDR3 sequence is 16 residues long. Per germline, CDR1 DFQATT and CDR2 SNEGSKA (reference sequence). The CDR3, as DNA: TGCTGTGCTAGAGTCCTAGCAAAGACAGGACAAGAGACTCAGTACTTC. Protein product: CCARVLAKTGQETQYF.

CDR3: CASSTSGSGETQYF. The DNA of the CDR3 is TGTGCCAGCAGCACTAGCGGGAGTGGAGAGACCCAGTACTTC. The V call is TRBV5-6, the J call TRBJ2-5; TRBD2 matches 11 bases. Germline CDR1 SGHDT, CDR2 YYEEEE. The CDR3 contains 14 residues. V lost 4 bases, J lost 4 bases, and 3 bases stayed unmatched.

V usage is TRBV5-1 and J usage is TRBJ2-7, with a tentative D call TRBD1 (6 bases). Trimming shortened V by 1 base and J by 2 bases, and 25 bases separated the two germline ends. CDR3 size: 19 residues. The germline CDR1 and CDR2 sequences are SGHRS and YFSETQ. CDR3 region: CASSLQVGTWRVGPYEQYF. CDR3 nucleotide sequence: TGCGCCAGCAGCTTGCAGGTGGGGACATGGCGCGTTGGCCCCTACGAGCAGTACTTC.

Only a few counts were recorded for this clonotype. The chain is built from TRBV20-1 and TRBJ1-1, with TRBD1 as a possible D gene (6 bases). CDR1 DFQATT and CDR2 SNEGSKA come from the germline V gene (reference sequence). This CDR3 is 13 amino acids long. Trimming took off 1 base at V and 8 bases at J, with 14 bases between the two ends. CDR3 bases: TGCAGTGCTAGAGCTTCAGGGGTCGGCGAAGCTTTCTTT. This encodes CSARASGVGEAFF.

This clonotype has a handful of counts. The V and J genes are TRBV4-2 and TRBJ2-3, with 12 bases matching TRBD2. The V segment lost 3 bases and the J segment 6 bases; nucleotides outside the gene matches: 7. The CDR3 extends over 16 amino acids. Germline CDR1 and CDR2: LGHNA and YNFKEQ. CDR3 sequence reads: CASSHTRLAGVDTQYF. CDR3 coding DNA: TGTGCCAGCAGCCATACTAGACTAGCGGGAGTGGATACGCAGTATTTT.

The CDR3 DNA reads as TGTGCCAGCTTCCCTCCGGGCTTGGCTAGCACAGATACGCAGTATTTT. This sequence encodes CASFPPGLASTDTQYF. The V call is TRBV27, the J call TRBJ2-3; D unresolved. The CDR3 runs to 16 residues. Trimming cost V 8 bases and J 0 bases, with 18 bases left between them. The germline V gene encodes CDR1 MNHEY and CDR2 SMNVEV (reference sequence).

This clonotype was detected a few times. This chain links TRBV4-3 with TRBJ2-7; 7 bases agree with TRBD2. Germline assignment: CDR1 LGHNA and CDR2 YSLEER. V lost 2 bases, J lost 5 bases, and 18 bases stayed unmatched. This CDR3 has 18 residues. CDR3 bases: TGCGCCAGCAGCCAACCCTCTCCCGCGGGAGTCATTCATAACGAGCAGTACTTC. It yields the protein CASSQPSPAGVIHNEQYF.